This TCR beta chain was captured in a study of cytomegalovirus exposure and HLA in healthy donors. Overall study findings and caveats: The study dropped some indistinguishable V segments, TRBV6-2 and TRBV6-3 among them. With DRB1 most and HLA-C fewest, TCR association rates differed between HLA loci in a later analysis. A missense DCLRE1C variant was associated with V- and J-gene trimming of TCR beta chains in a later analysis, and an independent cohort replicated the association.

Notes on this clone: Its antigen is not known.

The PCR employed 60 Vbeta primers together with 13 Jbeta primers. The assay was immunoSEQ multiplex PCR, and TCRdb's table has in-frame clones only and misses some. The sample holds approximately 150,000 clones; 75% to 80% are singletons and the top ten take about 0.66%. The CDR3 has 15 residues. V dropped 5 bases and J dropped 2; count of bases not matched to a gene: 8. Germline V lookup: CDR1 MNHEY, CDR2 SVGAGI. The sequencing sample was made of PBMCs. This rearrangement joins TRBV6-5 to TRBJ1-2; 7 bases line up with TRBD1. This receptor was taken from a male donor in good health and CMV-seronegative. The CDR3 is CASSVDREVNYGYTF. DNA for the CDR3: TGTGCCAGCAGTGTAGACAGGGAGGTCAACTATGGCTACACCTTC.